This TCR beta chain was captured by sequencing in a study of cytomegalovirus exposure and HLA in healthy donors. The wider study: The approximately 120 million unique TCR beta sequences, from about 179 million T cells, were found by an earlier analysis.

V was trimmed by 1 base and J by 5 bases, leaving 9 bases between them. This CDR3 contains 13 residues. Germline assignment: CDR1 SEHNR and CDR2 FQNEAQ (reference sequence). Overall study findings and caveats: Some TCR beta chains (roughly 160 of them) were listed as cytomegalovirus-associated. Within an earlier analysis, most TCR beta V segments proved productive either about 87% or about 30% of the time. Using the classifier, cytomegalovirus status was reportedly diagnosed with high specificity and sensitivity.

As concerns this clone: Antigen: not known.

60 Vbeta and 13 Jbeta primers were used in PCR. Sequencing used immunoSEQ multiplex PCR; TCRdb keeps in-frame clones, though not all of them. The sample gives more than 95,000 clones, roughly 75% of which show up once; under 13% is in the top ten. The chain recombines TRBV7-9 with TRBJ2-7, with D uncertain. The receptor was derived from a man aged 25-40 years in good health and CMV-seropositive. The sequencing input was PBMCs. DNA of the CDR3: TGTGCCAGCAGCTTAGGAGGCGTGGACGAGCAGTACTTC. This encodes CASSLGGVDEQYF. The full variable domain, with the rest looked up from reference TRBV7-9 and TRBJ2-7, is DTGVSQNPRHKITKRGQNVTFRCDPISEHNRLYWYRQTLGQGPEFLTYFQNEAQLEKSRLLSDRFSAERPKGSFSTLEIQRTEQGDSAMYLCASSLGGVDEQYFGPGTRLTVT.